These T cell receptor beta chains were read from a single sample in a study of blood T cell repertoires in COVID-19. TCRdb's table, derived via immunoSEQ multiplex PCR, lists solely in-frame clones and lacks some. The sample comprises about 300,000 clones, 89% of which are singletons, and 1.5% to 2% rests with the top ten. Sample: peripheral blood. The receptors derive from a woman aged 25 to 45 with COVID-19, enrolled during active disease. Each CDR3 is given with its conserved first and last residue. D genes are given only for firm matches. Only part of the rows carry a size: once, few, many, or a class if the clone is expanded.

j_gene	v_gene	d_gene	abundance	CDR3nt	CDR3aa
TRBJ1-6	TRBV6-6	.	.	TGTGCCAGCGACAGGAATTATAATTCACCCCTCCACTTT	CASDRNYNSPLHF
TRBJ1-1	TRBV5-8	TRBD1	.	TGTGCCAGCAGCCGACAGGGGGCTGTTGGGGTAGGTGAAGCTTTCTTT	CASSRQGAVGVGEAFF
TRBJ2-1	TRBV3-1/TRBV3-2	TRBD2	.	TGTGCCAGCAGCCAAGATCGTCTAGCGGTGGTTTTCTTC	CASSQDRLAVVFF
TRBJ1-1	TRBV30	.	.	TGTGCCTGGAGGGACGCGGGAGCCACTGAAGCTTTCTTT	CAWRDAGATEAFF
TRBJ1-3	TRBV10-3	.	few	TGTGCCATCAGTGATCACAACGGAAACACCATATATTTT	CAISDHNGNTIYF
TRBJ2-7	TRBV5-1	TRBD1	.	TGCGCCAGCAGCTCCACCGGGACAGGGGCCTACGAGCAGTACTTC	CASSSTGTGAYEQYF
TRBJ2-3	TRBV7-9	.	.	TGTGCCAGCAGCCCCGGTAGCGGAGGAGATACGCAGTATTTT	CASSPGSGGDTQYF
TRBJ1-2	TRBV28	.	.	TGTGCCAGCAGTACCGCGAAGTCACTTAACTATGGCTACACCTTC	CASSTAKSLNYGYTF
TRBJ1-2	TRBV4-2	.	once	TGTGCCAGCAGCCAAGATACAGGAGTTAACTATGGCTACACCTTC	CASSQDTGVNYGYTF
TRBJ2-6	TRBV19	TRBD1	.	TGTGCCAGTAGTATTACAGGGGTGTCTGGGGCCAACGTCCTGACTTTC	CASSITGVSGANVLTF
TRBJ1-1	TRBV5-6	.	.	TGTGCCAGCAGCTCACAACTCTGGGCGAACACTGAAGCTTTCTTT	CASSSQLWANTEAFF
TRBJ2-5	TRBV28	TRBD1	.	TGTGCCAGCAGTCAGACAGGGGTGAAATTCAGAGAGACCCAGTACTTC	CASSQTGVKFRETQYF
TRBJ1-1	TRBV2	.	.	TGTGCCAGCAGTGCCCAGGGGAACACTGAAGCTTTCTTT	CASSAQGNTEAFF
TRBJ2-3	TRBV6-5	.	.	TGTGCCAGCTTCTTGAGGGGCACAGATACGCAGTATTTT	CASFLRGTDTQYF
TRBJ2-1	TRBV11-2	TRBD2	.	TGTGCCAGCAGCTCCATCCCTCAGCGGGGGCTTTCTAATGAGCAGTTCTTC	CASSSIPQRGLSNEQFF
TRBJ2-2	TRBV7-9	.	once	TGTGCCAGCAACCTGGGGCCAAGCACCGGGGAGCTGTTTTTT	CASNLGPSTGELFF
TRBJ1-1	TRBV6-5	.	.	TGTGCCAGCAGTTACTCGGGGGGGCACACTGAAGCTTTCTTT	CASSYSGGHTEAFF
TRBJ1-3	TRBV7-2	.	.	TGTGCCAGCAGCTTAGGGTCGGGGGGAAACACCATATATTTT	CASSLGSGGNTIYF
TRBJ1-6	TRBV5-1	TRBD1	.	TGCGCCAGCGGACAGGGGGCAGAGTCACCCCTCCACTTT	CASGQGAESPLHF
TRBJ1-5	TRBV2	.	.	TGTGCCAGCAGTGAAATCGGGAATCAGCCCCAGCATTTT	CASSEIGNQPQHF
TRBJ1-6	TRBV4-1	TRBD1	.	TGCGCCAGCAGCCAAGCCCAGGGGGGTCCACCCCTCCACTTT	CASSQAQGGPPLHF
TRBJ1-3	TRBV9	.	.	TGTGCCAGCAGCCCCCGAACAGGGATATCCGCTGGAAACACCATATATTTT	CASSPRTGISAGNTIYF
TRBJ1-3	TRBV30	.	.	TGTGCCTGGAGAGGAACTCGGAGCTCTGGAAACACCATATATTTT	CAWRGTRSSGNTIYF
TRBJ1-6	TRBV7-9	TRBD1	.	TGTGCCAGCAGCTTGTACAGGGGGCTCCGTAATTCACCCCTCCACTTT	CASSLYRGLRNSPLHF
TRBJ2-3	TRBV11-3	TRBD2	.	TGTGCCAGCAGCGGGCTAGCGGGGGGGCCTTATACGCAGTATTTT	CASSGLAGGPYTQYF
TRBJ2-3	TRBV5-6	TRBD1	once	TGTGCCAGCAGCTTTAAGGGACAGGGCGCCTCTGGACTTACGCAGTATTTT	CASSFKGQGASGLTQYF
TRBJ1-2	TRBV3-1/TRBV3-2	TRBD1	.	TGTGCCAGCAAATCTCAGGGGGGATTCGGCGGCTACACCTTC	CASKSQGGFGGYTF
TRBJ2-2	TRBV15	TRBD2	.	TGTGCCACCAGCAGAGATGTGGGGGGGAGCACCGGGGAGCTGTTTTTT	CATSRDVGGSTGELFF
TRBJ2-3	TRBV7-9	.	.	TGTGCCAGCCGACGGAGCATGACAGATACGCAGTATTTT	CASRRSMTDTQYF